The 10 T cell receptor beta chains below all came from one sample that was sequenced in a study of cytomegalovirus exposure and HLA in healthy donors. Vbeta (60) and Jbeta (13) primers were used in the PCR. Generated by immunoSEQ multiplex PCR, the TCRdb table keeps only in-frame clones and is missing some. Of around 150,000 clones listed, 77% are singletons. Sample: PBMCs. The receptors were gathered from a woman in her thirties or forties in good health and CMV-seropositive.

The gene calls are TRBV14 and TRBJ1-1; the D gene is possibly TRBD1 (5 bases). CDR1 and CDR2 from the germline V gene are SGHDN and FVKESK. This CDR3 has 12 amino acids. V dropped 6 bases and J dropped 6 bases, with 11 bases sitting between them. The DNA of the CDR3 is TGTGCCAGCAGACCGCAGGGTTCTGAAGCTTTCTTT. This translates into CASRPQGSEAFF.

This clone was counted a few times. The chain joins TRBV4-2 to TRBJ2-6, with 9 bases that match TRBD2. V was clipped by 4 bases and J by 3 bases; unmatched bases: 13. In germline, CDR1 is LGHNA, CDR2 YNFKEQ. The CDR3 is 19 amino acids. Here the CDR3 DNA reads TGTGCCAGCAGCCCCCTTGGGCTAGCGGGGCGGTATGGGGCCAACGTCCTGACTTTC. Translating it yields CASSPLGLAGRYGANVLTF.

This clone showed up just a few times. CDR3 protein: CASSQAQNTEAFF. CDR3 nucleotide sequence: TGCGCCAGCAGCCAAGCACAGAACACTGAAGCTTTCTTT. This rearrangement joins TRBV4-1 to TRBJ1-1; D is uncertain. The CDR3 extends over 13 amino acids. The germline V gene encodes CDR1 MGHRA and CDR2 YSYEKL. Trimming stripped 1 base from V and 1 base from J, with 4 bases between.

V and J are TRBV29-1 and TRBJ2-6; D gene unclear. Trimming took off 6 bases at V and 0 bases at J, with 9 bases between the two ends. The CDR3 covers 14 residues. CDR1 and CDR2 from the germline V gene are SQVTM and ANQGSEA. CDR3 loop: CSVAERSGANVLTF. The CDR3 DNA sequence: TGCAGCGTGGCAGAACGCTCTGGGGCCAACGTCCTGACTTTC.

The chain carries TRBV5-4 and TRBJ1-1; the D is unclear. The V gene lost 0 bases and the J gene lost 6 bases, with 15 bases spanning the gap. The CDR3 is 15 amino acids. Germline CDR1 SGHNT, CDR2 YYREEE (reference sequence). This chain's CDR3 is CASSLARVRPAEAFF. The CDR3 DNA reads TGTGCCAGCAGCTTGGCCCGGGTCCGGCCCGCTGAAGCTTTCTTT.

This rearrangement joins TRBV5-1 to TRBJ2-5, with D hard to call. The DNA end is more similar to TRBJ2-7, so the J call may be wrong. The CDR3 has 13 amino acids. Germline CDR1 and CDR2: SGHRS and YFSETQ. CDR3 nucleotides: TGCGCCAGCAGCTTGGACAACAGCTACGAGCAGTACTTC. The encoded protein is CASSLDNSYEQYF.

The chain links TRBV10-2 to TRBJ1-5; D unresolved. This CDR3 has 12 amino acids. Germline CDR1 is WSHSY and CDR2 is SAAADI. V lost 6 bases to trimming and J lost 4 bases, with 7 bases between them. CDR3 in DNA: TGCGCCAGCAGGTCGGGGAATCAGCCCCAGCATTTT. It yields the protein CASRSGNQPQHF.

The chain couples TRBV29-1 to TRBJ2-1; 11 positions agree with TRBD2. CDR1 is SQVTM and CDR2 is ANQGSEA in the germline V gene. This CDR3 has 15 residues. Trimming removed 7 bases from V and 10 bases from J; junction bases left unmatched: 15. CDR3 nucleotide sequence: TGCAGCGGTATAGGTGGGACTAGCGGCGCGGCGGAGCAGTTCTTC. Its translation is CSGIGGTSGAAEQFF.

With regard to this clone: The junction does not match germline at one end; this may be a read error. CDR3 residues: CSSSQGLYEQYF. The CDR3 DNA reads as TGTTCCAGCAGCCAGGGACTCTACGAGCAGTACTTC. The genes are TRBV7-9 and TRBJ2-5, with D maybe TRBD2 (6 bases). The end of the DNA is better explained by TRBJ2-7, so the J call may be wrong. CDR1 SEHNR and CDR2 FQNEAQ come from the germline V gene (reference sequence). The CDR3 sequence is 12 residues long.

This chain joins TRBV15 and TRBJ2-5, with 10 nucleotides matching TRBD1. V lost 5 bases, J lost 5 bases, and 8 bases stayed unmatched. Germline V gene data show CDR1 as LNHNV and CDR2 as YYDKDF (reference sequence). This CDR3 has 15 residues. The CDR3 bases are TGTGCCACCAGCGGGGGACAGGGGCGAAGTGAGACCCAGTACTTC. Encoded protein: CATSGGQGRSETQYF.